This T cell receptor (beta chain) was sequenced for a study of OX40 agonist ivuxolimab in advanced cancers. Study summary: At 0.01 to 10 mg/kg, ivuxolimab was administered intravenously to patients every 2 weeks. Study-wide results and caveats: At doses 0.1 to 3.0 mg/kg, CD4+ and CD8+ clones expanded. Which antigen the expanded peripheral T cells recognized is unknown.

TCRdb's copy holds only in-frame clones and misses some; the assay was immunoSEQ multiplex PCR. The sample holds some 17,000 clones; roughly 84% are singletons and the top ten take 10% to 15%. With regard to this clone: Its matching antigen is unknown.

This CDR3 spans 12 amino acids. The V gene's germline CDR1 is SQVTM and CDR2 ANQGSEA. Trimming at V came to 7 bases and at J to 5 bases, leaving 4 bases not matched to a gene. The chain joins TRBV29-1 to TRBJ2-3, with 9 bases that match TRBD1. The sequences come from CD4+ or CD8+ T cells sorted from blood, collected in a trial of the OX40 agonist ivuxolimab. The source of this sequence is an adult with an advanced solid tumor such as melanoma, head and neck, liver or kidney cancer. In DNA form, the CDR3 reads TGCAGCGGCGGACAGGGGAAAGATACGCAGTATTTT. Protein product: CSGGQGKDTQYF.